A selection of T cell receptor beta chains follows, all from one sample in a study of Graves' ophthalmopathy and Graves' hyperthyroidism. From the multiplex PCR reads, TCRdb called clonotypes with MiXCR, one entry per CDR3 protein. There are approximately 700,000 distinct CDR3 sequences in the sample; about two fifths occur only once, and over 2.5% lies in the top ten. Sequencing was done on a sample of peripheral blood. Receptors originate from an adult man with Graves' ophthalmopathy. The CDR3 runs from the conserved cysteine through the conserved F or W. The D gene is left open where the match is weak. The listing skips clone size in some rows; elsewhere it reads once, few, many or a size class.

J gene: TRBJ1-3
D gene: NA
clone size: many
CDR3 length: 12
V gene: TRBV29-1
CDR3 DNA: TGCAGCGTTGAGAGCACTGGAAACACCATATATTTT
CDR3 protein: CSVESTGNTIYF

J gene: TRBJ2-7
D gene: NA
clone size: few
CDR3 length: 13
V gene: TRBV4-1
CDR3 DNA: TGCGCCAACTGGTACAGCGGAGCCTACGAGCAGTACTTC
CDR3 protein: CANWYSGAYEQYF

J gene: TRBJ1-2
D gene: TRBD1
clone size: many
CDR3 length: 16
V gene: TRBV20-1
CDR3 DNA: TGCAGTGCTAGAGAGATCCACCGGGACAGGGCTTATGGCTACACCTTC
CDR3 protein: CSAREIHRDRAYGYTF

J gene: TRBJ1-6
D gene: TRBD1
clone size: many
CDR3 length: 17
V gene: TRBV13
CDR3 DNA: TGTGCCAGCAGCTCTAAGCGGGCCGGGACAGCAAATTCACCCCTCCACTTT
CDR3 protein: CASSSKRAGTANSPLHF

J gene: TRBJ2-7
D gene: TRBD1
clone size: many
CDR3 length: 15
V gene: TRBV7-9
CDR3 DNA: TGTGCCAGCAGCTTTCTGGGACAGGGAGGGTACGAGCAGTACTTC
CDR3 protein: CASSFLGQGGYEQYF

J gene: TRBJ1-3
D gene: TRBD1
clone size: many
CDR3 length: 16
V gene: TRBV29-1
CDR3 DNA: TGCAGCGTGACCGGGACAGCGTCTTCCTCTGGAAACACCATATATTTT
CDR3 protein: CSVTGTASSSGNTIYF

J gene: TRBJ1-2
D gene: TRBD1
clone size: NA
CDR3 length: 14
V gene: TRBV9
CDR3 DNA: TGTGCCAGCCAGGGAGGCACAGGGGGCTATGGCTACACCTTC
CDR3 protein: CASQGGTGGYGYTF

J gene: TRBJ2-5
D gene: NA
clone size: many
CDR3 length: 14
V gene: TRBV10-3
CDR3 DNA: TGTGCCAGCAGTTACTTGCGGGGACAAGAGACCCAGTACTTC
CDR3 protein: CASSYLRGQETQYF

J gene: TRBJ1-6
D gene: NA
clone size: NA
CDR3 length: 16
V gene: TRBV7-6
CDR3 DNA: TGTGCCAGCAGCCAAGATCATCAGGGTTGGAATCCACCCCTCCACTTT
CDR3 protein: CASSQDHQGWNPPLHF

J gene: TRBJ2-7
D gene: TRBD2
clone size: few
CDR3 length: 14
V gene: TRBV12-3/TRBV12-4
CDR3 DNA: TGTGCCAGCAGTACAACCGGGACTAGCGGAGAGCAGTACTTC
CDR3 protein: CASSTTGTSGEQYF

J gene: TRBJ2-2
D gene: NA
clone size: NA
CDR3 length: 14
V gene: TRBV19
CDR3 DNA: TGTGCCAGTAGTATGTGGCCGAACACCGGGGAGCTGTTTTTT
CDR3 protein: CASSMWPNTGELFF

J gene: TRBJ1-5
D gene: NA
clone size: once
CDR3 length: 16
V gene: TRBV20-1
CDR3 DNA: TGCAGTGCTAGAGATCAACAGCTATATAGCAATCAGCCCCAGCATTTT
CDR3 protein: CSARDQQLYSNQPQHF

J gene: TRBJ1-2
D gene: NA
clone size: few
CDR3 length: 15
V gene: TRBV4-1
CDR3 DNA: TGCGCCAGCACGGCGCTTCGCCAGGGCGTCTATGGCTACACCTTC
CDR3 protein: CASTALRQGVYGYTF

J gene: TRBJ1-5
D gene: NA
clone size: many
CDR3 length: 14
V gene: TRBV20-1
CDR3 DNA: TGCAGTGCTCCTTCCCCTGGGGGTGATGGACCCCAGCATTTT
CDR3 protein: CSAPSPGGDGPQHF

J gene: TRBJ2-7
D gene: NA
clone size: NA
CDR3 length: 16
V gene: TRBV7-2
CDR3 DNA: TGTGCCAGCAGCTTATTCTCCCAGACCCTGGCGGGCGAGCAGTACTTC
CDR3 protein: CASSLFSQTLAGEQYF

J gene: TRBJ2-7
D gene: TRBD1
clone size: NA
CDR3 length: 14
V gene: TRBV29-1
CDR3 DNA: TGCAGCGTTGATCTCCCCGGGACAGCATACGAGCAGTACTTC
CDR3 protein: CSVDLPGTAYEQYF

J gene: TRBJ2-1
D gene: NA
clone size: few
CDR3 length: 11
V gene: TRBV2
CDR3 DNA: TGTGCCAGCAGTGAAGATGTGGAGCAGTTCTTC
CDR3 protein: CASSEDVEQFF

J gene: TRBJ2-3
D gene: TRBD2
clone size: NA
CDR3 length: 17
V gene: TRBV7-2
CDR3 DNA: TGTGCCAGCAGCTTACGCTCCGGGACTAGCGGCACAGATACGCAGTATTTT
CDR3 protein: CASSLRSGTSGTDTQYF

J gene: TRBJ1-6
D gene: TRBD1
clone size: NA
CDR3 length: 15
V gene: TRBV15
CDR3 DNA: TGTGCCACTCGGGGGGGACAGGGGAAGGGTCAGCCCCTCCACTTT
CDR3 protein: CATRGGQGKGQPLHF

J gene: TRBJ1-1
D gene: TRBD1
clone size: NA
CDR3 length: 13
V gene: TRBV29-1
CDR3 DNA: TGTGCCCACACAACAGGGGGCATCACTGAAGCTTTCTTT
CDR3 protein: CAHTTGGITEAFF

J gene: TRBJ2-7
D gene: NA
clone size: NA
CDR3 length: 13
V gene: TRBV10-3
CDR3 DNA: TGTGCCAGCAGTGAACAAGGGGAGGACGAGCAGTACTTC
CDR3 protein: CASSEQGEDEQYF

J gene: TRBJ1-5
D gene: NA
clone size: many
CDR3 length: 15
V gene: TRBV4-1
CDR3 DNA: TGCGCCAGCAGCCAATTCACGATCGGCAATCAGCCCCAGCATTTT
CDR3 protein: CASSQFTIGNQPQHF

J gene: TRBJ1-1
D gene: NA
clone size: once
CDR3 length: 15
V gene: TRBV5-1
CDR3 DNA: TGCGCCAGCAGCTCAAACTCATGGAGGAACACTGAAGCTTTCTTT
CDR3 protein: CASSSNSWRNTEAFF

J gene: TRBJ2-5
D gene: NA
clone size: once
CDR3 length: 12
V gene: TRBV2
CDR3 DNA: TGTGCCAGCCCCCCGAACCAAGAGACCCAGTACTTC
CDR3 protein: CASPPNQETQYF

J gene: TRBJ2-2
D gene: TRBD2
clone size: NA
CDR3 length: 18
V gene: TRBV25-1
CDR3 DNA: TGTGCCAGCAGTTCCGCGGGACTAGCCCAGACGAACACCGGGGAGCTGTTTTTT
CDR3 protein: CASSSAGLAQTNTGELFF

J gene: TRBJ1-5
D gene: NA
clone size: many
CDR3 length: 13
V gene: TRBV7-9
CDR3 DNA: TGTGCCAGCAGCTTAGCTGTCGGTCAGCCCCAGCATTTT
CDR3 protein: CASSLAVGQPQHF

J gene: TRBJ1-1
D gene: NA
clone size: many
CDR3 length: 13
V gene: TRBV10-2
CDR3 DNA: TGCGCCAGCAGGGACAGAATTAACACTGAAGCTTTCTTT
CDR3 protein: CASRDRINTEAFF

J gene: TRBJ1-1
D gene: TRBD1
clone size: few
CDR3 length: 15
V gene: TRBV19
CDR3 DNA: TGTGCCAGTAGTCCCCGGGACAGGGTTCACACTGAAGCTTTCTTT
CDR3 protein: CASSPRDRVHTEAFF

J gene: TRBJ1-5
D gene: TRBD1
clone size: NA
CDR3 length: 13
V gene: TRBV9
CDR3 DNA: TGTGCCAGCAGCGCAGGGGGAGGTCAGCCCCAGCATTTT
CDR3 protein: CASSAGGGQPQHF

J gene: TRBJ2-6
D gene: TRBD1
clone size: many
CDR3 length: 20
V gene: TRBV7-3
CDR3 DNA: TGTGCCGGCTCAAACGCTAGGCATTGGGGACAGTTCTCTGGGGCCAACGTCCTGACTTTC
CDR3 protein: CAGSNARHWGQFSGANVLTF

J gene: TRBJ2-3
D gene: TRBD2
clone size: NA
CDR3 length: 16
V gene: TRBV15
CDR3 DNA: TGTGCCACCAGCAGCGGACTAGCGGATGCGACAGATACGCAGTATTTT
CDR3 protein: CATSSGLADATDTQYF

J gene: TRBJ2-2
D gene: NA
clone size: few
CDR3 length: 13
V gene: TRBV6-6
CDR3 DNA: TGTGCCAGCAGTTACTTAGGAGCCGGGGAGCTGTTTTTT
CDR3 protein: CASSYLGAGELFF

J gene: TRBJ1-2
D gene: NA
clone size: many
CDR3 length: 15
V gene: TRBV7-8
CDR3 DNA: TGTGCCAGCAGCCTAAGGCGGTCGAGTTCATATGGCTACACCTTC
CDR3 protein: CASSLRRSSSYGYTF

J gene: TRBJ1-5
D gene: NA
clone size: many
CDR3 length: 13
V gene: TRBV2
CDR3 DNA: TGTGCCAGCAGTGAAGCGTTGGCTCAGCCCCAGCATTTT
CDR3 protein: CASSEALAQPQHF

J gene: TRBJ2-2
D gene: NA
clone size: many
CDR3 length: 15
V gene: TRBV24-1
CDR3 DNA: TGTGCCACCAGTGATTCCGGACTCAACACCGGGGAGCTGTTTTTT
CDR3 protein: CATSDSGLNTGELFF

J gene: TRBJ2-7
D gene: TRBD2
clone size: NA
CDR3 length: 16
V gene: TRBV5-4
CDR3 DNA: TGTGTCAGCAGCTTATCCTCGGGACTAACCTCCTACGAGCAGTACTTC
CDR3 protein: CVSSLSSGLTSYEQYF

J gene: TRBJ1-2
D gene: NA
clone size: NA
CDR3 length: 16
V gene: TRBV12-3/TRBV12-4
CDR3 DNA: TGTGCCAGCAGCCAAGGCCCGGGTCAGGCCCACGGAGGCTACACCTTC
CDR3 protein: CASSQGPGQAHGGYTF

J gene: TRBJ1-2
D gene: NA
clone size: NA
CDR3 length: 17
V gene: TRBV10-3
CDR3 DNA: TGTGCCATCAGTGCTAGTTCCTCGGGAGCAGGGAATTATGGCTACACCTTC
CDR3 protein: CAISASSSGAGNYGYTF

J gene: TRBJ2-5
D gene: TRBD1
clone size: NA
CDR3 length: 16
V gene: TRBV10-3
CDR3 DNA: TGTGCCATCAGGACCGGGACAGGGGGAGGCCAAGAGACCCAGTACTTC
CDR3 protein: CAIRTGTGGGQETQYF

J gene: TRBJ2-7
D gene: TRBD2
clone size: NA
CDR3 length: 15
V gene: TRBV25-1
CDR3 DNA: TGTGCCAGCAGTTTATTTGCGGGAGGATTCTACGAGCAGTACTTC
CDR3 protein: CASSLFAGGFYEQYF

J gene: TRBJ2-1
D gene: NA
clone size: once
CDR3 length: 12
V gene: TRBV9
CDR3 DNA: TGTGCCAGCAGCCCGCCGGGGGGCGAGCAGTTCTTC
CDR3 protein: CASSPPGGEQFF

J gene: TRBJ1-4
D gene: NA
clone size: NA
CDR3 length: 13
V gene: TRBV15
CDR3 DNA: TGTGCCACCGCTGGACAGAGTAATGAAAAACTGTTTTTT
CDR3 protein: CATAGQSNEKLFF

J gene: TRBJ2-5
D gene: NA
clone size: NA
CDR3 length: 14
V gene: TRBV7-2
CDR3 DNA: TGTGCCAGCAGCTTACTAGGGGCGGTCGGGACCCAGTACTTC
CDR3 protein: CASSLLGAVGTQYF

J gene: TRBJ1-2
D gene: NA
clone size: NA
CDR3 length: 16
V gene: TRBV25-1
CDR3 DNA: TGTGCCAGCAGTGATCTTGATGGGGGGGGGGAGAATGGCTACACCTTC
CDR3 protein: CASSDLDGGGENGYTF

J gene: TRBJ1-5
D gene: NA
clone size: NA
CDR3 length: 16
V gene: TRBV24-1
CDR3 DNA: TGTGCCACCAGTGATTTCCGGGGCACGGGCAATCAGCCCCAGCATTTT
CDR3 protein: CATSDFRGTGNQPQHF